A single T cell receptor (beta chain) is shown here with its context. Its antigen remains unknown. Healthy Caucasians from Russia aged roughly 6 to 95 served as donors. The CDR3 is 14 residues long. CDR1 and CDR2 (germline): KGHSH, LQKENI. The trim removed 6 bases at V and 8 bases at J, leaving 10 bases unmatched. Primed by a sample-barcoded 5' primer and a J-beta primer mix, a second PCR proceeded for about 7 to 11 cycles. Each CDR3 protein gets one entry after TCRdb re-called the 5' RACE reads with MiXCR. This repertoire shows 1.5 million to 2 million distinct CDR3 sequences, roughly 27% found once; its top ten account for 7.7%. The data originate from a study of blood T cells in healthy people across ages. Study as a whole: In model experiments, template switching was able to capture about one barcoded beta molecule for every two T cells that were present.

The study, taken as a whole, reports: Across the age range, TCR beta diversity per million T cells fell in a roughly linear way.

Material for sequencing was blood. The sequence was obtained from a woman in her 30s in good health. V and J are TRBV18 and TRBJ2-1; 7 bases fit TRBD1. The chain's CDR3 is CASSLTTGPDEQFF. For the CDR3, the DNA is TGTGCCAGCTCCCTTACGACAGGGCCCGATGAGCAGTTCTTC.